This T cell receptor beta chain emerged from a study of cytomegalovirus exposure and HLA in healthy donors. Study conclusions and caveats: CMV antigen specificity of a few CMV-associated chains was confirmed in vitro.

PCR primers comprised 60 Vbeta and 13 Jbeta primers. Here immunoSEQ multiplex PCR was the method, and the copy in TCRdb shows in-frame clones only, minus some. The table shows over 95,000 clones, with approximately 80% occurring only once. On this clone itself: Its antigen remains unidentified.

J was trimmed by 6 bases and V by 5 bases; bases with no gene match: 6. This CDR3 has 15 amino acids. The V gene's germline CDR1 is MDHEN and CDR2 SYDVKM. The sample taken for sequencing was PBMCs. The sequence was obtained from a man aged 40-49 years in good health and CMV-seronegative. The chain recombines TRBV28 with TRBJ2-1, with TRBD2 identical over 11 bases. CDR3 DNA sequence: TGTGCCAGCAGTGCGACTAGCGGGACCTCCAATGAGCAGTTCTTC. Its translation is CASSATSGTSNEQFF.